This T cell receptor beta chain is from a study of cytomegalovirus exposure and HLA in healthy donors. Study-wide points: It was confirmed in vitro that a few of the CMV-associated chains were specific for CMV antigens. Overall, approximately 150 TCR beta chains were annotated as cytomegalovirus-associated.

TCRdb keeps only in-frame clones here, not all; method: immunoSEQ multiplex PCR. The sample lists approximately 100,000 clones, roughly 92% occurring once. Germline CDR1 LNHDA, CDR2 SQIVND (reference sequence). This CDR3 region has 13 residues. The V and J ends lost 3 bases and 8 bases, in that order; junction bases with no gene match: 5. A note on this clone: The antigen is unknown.

The clonotype originates from a woman aged 25 to 39 in good health and CMV-seropositive. The gene calls are TRBV19 and TRBJ1-2, with 8 bases identical to TRBD1. Source material: PBMCs. The CDR3 protein is CASSMGQVRGYTF. CDR3 nucleotide sequence: TGTGCCAGTAGTATGGGACAGGTCAGGGGCTACACCTTC.